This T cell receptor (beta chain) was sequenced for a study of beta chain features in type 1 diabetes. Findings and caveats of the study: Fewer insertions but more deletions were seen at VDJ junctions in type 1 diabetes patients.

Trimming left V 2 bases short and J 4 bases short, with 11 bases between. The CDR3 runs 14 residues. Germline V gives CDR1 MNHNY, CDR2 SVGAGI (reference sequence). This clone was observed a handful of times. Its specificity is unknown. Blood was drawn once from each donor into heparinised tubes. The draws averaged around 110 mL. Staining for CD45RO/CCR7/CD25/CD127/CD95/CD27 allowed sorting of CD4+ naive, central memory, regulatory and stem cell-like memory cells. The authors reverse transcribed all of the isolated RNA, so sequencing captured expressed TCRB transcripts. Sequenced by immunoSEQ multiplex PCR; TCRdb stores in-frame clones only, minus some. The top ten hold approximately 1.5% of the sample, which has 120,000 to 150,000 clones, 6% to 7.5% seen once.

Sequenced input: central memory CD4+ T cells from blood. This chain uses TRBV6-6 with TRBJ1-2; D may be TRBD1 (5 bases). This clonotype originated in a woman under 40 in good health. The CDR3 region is CASSYRGSLYGYTF. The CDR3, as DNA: TGTGCCAGCAGTTACAGGGGTTCCCTCTATGGCTACACCTTC.